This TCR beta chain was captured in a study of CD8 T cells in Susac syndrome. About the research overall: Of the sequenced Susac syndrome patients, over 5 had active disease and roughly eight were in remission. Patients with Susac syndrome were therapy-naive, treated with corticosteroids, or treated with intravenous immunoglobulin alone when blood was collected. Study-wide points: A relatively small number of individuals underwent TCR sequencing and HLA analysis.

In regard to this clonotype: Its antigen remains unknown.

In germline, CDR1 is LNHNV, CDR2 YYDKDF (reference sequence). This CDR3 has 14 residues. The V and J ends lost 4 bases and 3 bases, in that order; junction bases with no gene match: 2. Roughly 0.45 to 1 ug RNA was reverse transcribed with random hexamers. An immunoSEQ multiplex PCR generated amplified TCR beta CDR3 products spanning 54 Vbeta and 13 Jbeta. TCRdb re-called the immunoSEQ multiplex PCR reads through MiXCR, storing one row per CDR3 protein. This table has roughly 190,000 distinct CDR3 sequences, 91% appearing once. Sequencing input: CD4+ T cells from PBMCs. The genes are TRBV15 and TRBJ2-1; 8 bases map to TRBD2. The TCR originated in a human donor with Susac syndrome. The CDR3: CATSMGTSYNEQFF. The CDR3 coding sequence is TGTGCCACCAGCATGGGGACTAGCTACAATGAGCAGTTCTTC.